Each of the 29 T cell receptor beta chains below was sequenced from the same sample in a study of CD8+ T cells in alopecia areata (dated by TCRdb to between 2017 and 2018). Library preparation employed the immunoSEQ multiplex PCR assay. RNA was extracted from all samples and reverse transcribed into cDNA, which served as template for TCR sequencing. The table comes from immuneACCESS by way of TCRdb, which keeps in-frame sequences with V and J called. Part of the clones is missing from these tables; in studies checked, under half for an unresolved V gene and the rest for unknown reasons. A total of approximately 29,000 clones appear in this sample, 65% to 80% of them only once. The ten largest make up about 19% of the sample. Sequencing was carried out using NKG2D-low CD8+ T cells sorted from blood. The cell subset or site label here, explained by the study, means: sorted CD8+ NKG2D-low blood T cells. All receptors come from a human donor with alopecia areata.

The V and J genes are TRBV7-6 and TRBJ2-1, with 9 bases matching TRBD2. J lost 3 bases, V lost 6 bases, and 6 bases had no gene match. CDR3 size: 15 residues. Germline V lookup: CDR1 SGHVS, CDR2 FNYEAQ. DNA of the CDR3: TGTGCCAGCAGTTCCGGGACTAGCTTCTACAATGAGCAGTTCTTC. Translating gives CASSSGTSFYNEQFF.

This clone occurred once. The chain uses TRBV6-1 and TRBJ2-1; D is uncertain. The V end was cut by 6 bases, the J end by 0 bases, with 12 bases between. The length of the CDR3 is 15 residues. The germline V gene encodes CDR1 MNHNS and CDR2 SASEGT. In DNA, the CDR3 is TGTGCCAGCAGAATCAGGTTGAGCTCCTACAATGAGCAGTTCTTC. Translating gives CASRIRLSSYNEQFF.

The chain uses TRBV4-1 and TRBJ1-4; no clear D. The CDR3 runs to 17 residues. V lost 0 bases to trimming and J lost 5 bases, with 16 bases between them. The germline gives CDR1 MGHRA, CDR2 YSYEKL. The CDR3 here is CASSQDLSGGPNEKLFF. The DNA of the CDR3 is TGCGCCAGCAGCCAAGATCTTTCGGGAGGGCCGAATGAAAAACTGTTTTTT.

DNA for the CDR3: TGTGCCACCCGACAGGGGCTCTCTACTGAGCAGTTCTTC. Translated, it gives CATRQGLSTEQFF. The chain links TRBV6-1 to TRBJ2-1; 8 bases agree with TRBD1. The length of the CDR3 is 13 residues. Trimming took 10 bases from V and 9 from J; bases not matched to a gene: 11. Germline assignment: CDR1 MNHNS and CDR2 SASEGT.

This clone was detected once. The chain carries TRBV27 and TRBJ2-1; 11 positions agree with TRBD2. Germline V gives CDR1 MNHEY, CDR2 SMNVEV (reference sequence). Trimming cost V 5 bases and J 2 bases; bases outside gene matches: 5. The CDR3 extends over 16 amino acids. Here the CDR3 DNA reads TGTGCCAGCAGTCCGGGACTAGCGGTAACCTACAATGAGCAGTTCTTC. Amino acids: CASSPGLAVTYNEQFF.

The genes are TRBV6-6 and TRBJ1-1, with unresolved D. Germline CDR1 and CDR2: MNHNY and SVGAGI (reference sequence). The CDR3 runs 14 residues. V lost 6 bases to trimming and J lost 3 bases, with 14 bases between them. The CDR3 nucleotides read TGTGCCAGCAGACCTCGGGGTGGGGACACTGAAGCTTTCTTT. Its protein product is CASRPRGGDTEAFF.

The chain links TRBV4-1 to TRBJ2-2, with TRBD1 matching 7 bases. The junction had 5 bases not matched to a gene; V was cut back by 6 bases and J by 1 base. Germline loops: CDR1 MGHRA, CDR2 YSYEKL. This CDR3 spans 15 amino acids. CDR3 region: CASRERTGNTGELFF. CDR3 nucleotide sequence: TGCGCCAGCAGAGAAAGGACAGGGAACACCGGGGAGCTGTTTTTT.

A remark on this clone: Within the sample, other DNA sequences also encode this same CDR3. This chain links TRBV29-1 with TRBJ2-7, with D hard to call. Germline V lookup: CDR1 SQVTM, CDR2 ANQGSEA. This CDR3 has 13 residues. The V end was cut by 0 bases, the J end by 0 bases, with 6 bases between. Written as DNA, the CDR3 is TGCAGCGTTGAAGAACAAGGCTCCTACGAGCAGTACTTC. Protein sequence: CSVEEQGSYEQYF.

A single count supports this clone. The CDR3 coding sequence is TGTGCCAGCAGTGAGAACGGGGGGGACTACAATGAGCAGTTCTTC. As protein: CASSENGGDYNEQFF. The chain recombines TRBV6-1 with TRBJ2-1; 8 bases line up with TRBD2. The CDR3 has 15 amino acids. The V gene's germline CDR1 is MNHNS and CDR2 SASEGT. The V segment lost 3 bases and the J segment 3 bases; nucleotides outside the gene matches: 4.

The CDR3 DNA follows: TGTGCCAGTGCGGTCGGTTTGAATTACGAGCAGTACTTC. It encodes CASAVGLNYEQYF. The rearrangement uses TRBV6-1 and TRBJ2-7; D ambiguous. This CDR3 has 13 residues. CDR1 and CDR2 (germline): MNHNS, SASEGT. V was cut by 9 bases and J by 4 bases, with 16 bases left in between.

The V and J genes are TRBV7-8 and TRBJ2-1, with no clear D. The CDR3 spans 12 residues. From germline, CDR1 is SGHVS and CDR2 FQNEAQ. V lost 7 bases and J 7 bases, leaving 11 bases between the germline ends. The CDR3 nucleotides read TGTGCCAGCAACCACCAGGATAATGAGCAGTTCTTC. Translated: CASNHQDNEQFF. Drawing the rest from reference TRBV7-8 and TRBJ2-1, the complete variable domain is GAGVSQSPRYKVAKRGQDVALRCDPISGHVSLFWYQQALGQGPEFLTYFQNEAQLDKSGLPSDRFFAERPEGSVSTLKIQRTQQEDSAVYLCASNHQDNEQFFGPGTRLTVL.

This clone was counted only a few times. The rearrangement joins TRBV7-2 to TRBJ2-4, with D possibly matching TRBD2 (6 bases). V lost 2 bases and J 7 bases, leaving 18 bases between the germline ends. Germline V CDR1 and CDR2: SGHTA, FQGNSA. The CDR3 contains 16 residues. The CDR3 coding sequence is TGTGCCAGCAGCTTATATGTTGGTGGCGGGGATAACATTCAGTACTTC. This sequence encodes CASSLYVGGGDNIQYF.

The chain couples TRBV7-6 to TRBJ2-2; a possible D gene is TRBD1 (5 bases). Germline lookup yields CDR1 SGHVS and CDR2 FNYEAQ. V lost 1 base, J lost 10 bases, and 16 bases lay in between. The CDR3 consists of 15 residues. CDR3 residues: CASSLDPGPAPELFF. For the CDR3, the DNA is TGTGCCAGCAGCTTAGATCCAGGGCCGGCCCCGGAGCTGTTTTTT.

V is TRBV30 and J is TRBJ1-2; D unclear. Between the trimmed V and J ends, which lost 7 bases and 4 bases, there was a span of 13 bases. The germline V gene encodes CDR1 GTSNPN and CDR2 SVGIG (reference sequence). The CDR3 is made up of 12 amino acids. The CDR3 nucleotides read TGTGCCTTATTTCCCGGGATCTATGGCTACACCTTC. Its translation: CALFPGIYGYTF.

This chain joins TRBV13 and TRBJ2-7, with a weak D call TRBD1 (7 bases). Looked up from germline, CDR1 is PRHDT and CDR2 is FYEKMQ (reference sequence). The V end was cut by 5 bases, the J end by 1 base, with 18 bases between. There are 16 residues in the CDR3. DNA of the CDR3: TGTGCCAGCAGCCCCTCCTTGGAGGGGGCTTCCTACGAGCAGTACTTC. The encoded protein is CASSPSLEGASYEQYF.

The chain carries TRBV5-4 and TRBJ2-7, with 7 bases that match TRBD2. J was trimmed by 0 bases and V by 3 bases; bases with no gene match: 12. Germline CDR1 SGHNT, CDR2 YYREEE (reference sequence). The CDR3 is made up of 17 amino acids. The CDR3 spells CASSSSSGGGPSYEQYF. CDR3 nucleotides: TGTGCCAGCAGCTCCTCCTCCGGCGGGGGACCCTCCTACGAGCAGTACTTC. Full variable domain (outside the CDR3, taken from reference TRBV5-4 and TRBJ2-7): ETGVTQSPTHLIKTRGQQVTLRCSSQSGHNTVSWYQQALGQGPQFIFQYYREEENGRGNFPPRFSGLQFPNYSSELNVNALELDDSALYLCASSSSSGGGPSYEQYFGPGTRLTVT.

The rearrangement uses TRBV7-2 and TRBJ1-1; TRBD1 might be the D (5 bases). The length of the CDR3 is 12 residues. The V and J ends lost 5 bases and 6 bases respectively, with 10 bases between them. The germline V gene has CDR1 SGHTA and CDR2 FQGNSA. For the CDR3, the DNA is TGTGCCAGCAGCCCAGACAGACCTGAAGCTTTCTTT. It yields the protein CASSPDRPEAFF.

The chain recombines TRBV29-1 with TRBJ2-1, with 10 bases identical to TRBD1. This CDR3 is built from 14 residues. V trimming: 4 bases; J trimming: 10 bases; junction bases outside the gene matches: 10. The V gene's germline CDR1 is SQVTM and CDR2 ANQGSEA. The CDR3 coding sequence is TGCAGCGTTGCCGTGGGGGACAGGGGAGGGGAGCAGTTCTTC. This gives the protein CSVAVGDRGGEQFF.

V usage is TRBV29-1 and J usage is TRBJ1-2; D not certain. The CDR3 sequence is 11 residues long. Trimming removed 4 bases from V and 8 bases from J, with 11 bases in between. The germline V gene encodes CDR1 SQVTM and CDR2 ANQGSEA. The CDR3 here is CSVGTGMGYTF. The CDR3 region has the DNA TGCAGCGTTGGTACGGGGATGGGCTACACCTTC.

This clone was seen more than once but under ten times. The rearrangement joins TRBV5-1 to TRBJ2-2, with D unclear. Between the trimmed V and J ends, which lost 0 bases and 3 bases, there was a span of 6 bases. Germline CDR1 is SGHRS and CDR2 is YFSETQ. This CDR3 spans 14 amino acids. The CDR3 here is CASSLAAHTGELFF. In nucleotides, the CDR3 is TGCGCCAGCAGCTTGGCCGCCCACACCGGGGAGCTGTTTTTT.

The chain has TRBV27 and TRBJ2-4, with D possibly being TRBD2 (5 bases). The CDR3 has 14 residues. Trimming removed 2 bases at V and 4 bases at J, with 9 bases between. Germline CDR1 is MNHEY and CDR2 is SMNVEV (reference sequence). CDR3 coding DNA: TGTGCCAGCAGTTTAGGACTTGATAAAAACATTCAGTACTTC. As protein: CASSLGLDKNIQYF.

This clone was recorded a few times. The chain links TRBV6-4 to TRBJ2-1, with 13 bases that match TRBD2. CDR3 size: 14 residues. Germline assignment: CDR1 MRHNA and CDR2 SNTAGT. With 4 bases clipped from V and 6 bases from J, the junction kept 0 bases outside the gene matches. The CDR3 sequence is CASSGTSGSNEQFF. In DNA, the CDR3 is TGTGCCAGCAGTGGGACTAGCGGGAGCAATGAGCAGTTCTTC.

The sample holds one count of this clone. This chain uses TRBV30 with TRBJ2-2; D not certain. The CDR3 loop spans 14 amino acids. V gave up 0 bases and J gave up 4 bases, with 9 bases separating them. CDR1 and CDR2 (germline): GTSNPN, SVGIG (reference sequence). The CDR3 DNA sequence: TGTGCCTGGAGTGTAATAGAAAGCACCGGGGAGCTGTTTTTT. Residues: CAWSVIESTGELFF.

The chain combines TRBV30 with TRBJ2-7; unclear D gene. This CDR3 comprises 9 residues. Germline V gene sequence: CDR1 GTSNPN, CDR2 SVGIG (reference sequence). Between the trimmed V and J ends, which lost 7 bases and 6 bases, there was a span of 7 bases. CDR3 sequence reads: CALGSEQYF. The CDR3 DNA follows: TGTGCCTTAGGTTCCGAGCAGTACTTC.

The V gene is TRBV7-9, the J gene TRBJ2-7; perhaps TRBD2 as D (6 bases). This CDR3 has 15 residues. Per germline, CDR1 SEHNR and CDR2 FQNEAQ (reference sequence). With 5 bases removed from V and 5 bases from J, the gap between germline ends came to 19 bases. In DNA form, the CDR3 reads TGTGCCAGCAGCCTCTTTAGCGGTGACCGCAACGAGCAGTACTTC. Its protein product is CASSLFSGDRNEQYF.

The chain has TRBV7-9 and TRBJ2-1; D is possibly TRBD1 (5 bases). This CDR3 has 14 amino acids. The germline gives CDR1 SEHNR, CDR2 FQNEAQ (reference sequence). V lost 0 bases and J 3 bases, leaving 6 bases between the germline ends. CDR3 loop: CASSLATDYNEQFF. The CDR3 bases are TGTGCCAGCAGCTTAGCGACAGACTACAATGAGCAGTTCTTC.

This sequence joins TRBV28 and TRBJ2-3, with D possibly matching TRBD2 (7 bases). Trimming stripped 2 bases from V and 2 bases from J, with 14 bases between. The germline gives CDR1 MDHEN, CDR2 SYDVKM. The CDR3 length is 16 residues. The CDR3 reads CASSLIGGGITDTQYF. The CDR3 coding sequence is TGTGCCAGCAGTTTAATAGGGGGAGGGATCACAGATACGCAGTATTTT.

The J gene is TRBJ2-1, the V gene TRBV15, with 10 bases lining up with TRBD2. This CDR3 comprises 15 residues. Looked up from germline, CDR1 is LNHNV and CDR2 is YYDKDF (reference sequence). Germline trimming cut 0 bases from V and 6 bases from J; bases unmatched to any gene: 2. The CDR3 DNA reads TGTGCCACCAGCAGAGATCCTAGCGGGAGCAATGAGCAGTTCTTC. Protein product: CATSRDPSGSNEQFF.

The chain combines TRBV6-1 with TRBJ2-1, with 8 bases aligning to TRBD1. Germline lookup yields CDR1 MNHNS and CDR2 SASEGT. V shed 2 bases and J 4 bases; nucleotides not matched to a gene: 7. The CDR3 is 16 residues long. Here the CDR3 reads CASSETGQGLYNEQFF. Here the CDR3 DNA reads TGTGCCAGCAGTGAAACCGGACAGGGATTATACAATGAGCAGTTCTTC.